One and the same sample provided the 5 T cell receptor beta chains below, sequenced in a study of T cell responses to AZD1222 COVID-19 vaccine. Profiling relied on immunoSEQ multiplex PCR, and the TCRdb table lists in-frame clones only, not all of them. The sample records over 150,000 clones, roughly nine tenths being singletons. The sequencing used peripheral blood, collected on day 0 of MenACWY control vaccination. All receptors derive from an adult in good health.

The V gene is TRBV30, the J gene TRBJ2-7, with a tentative D call TRBD2 (5 bases). CDR3 length equals 11 residues. V was pared by 0 bases and J by 9 bases, with 9 bases between. Per germline, CDR1 GTSNPN and CDR2 SVGIG (reference sequence). CDR3 residues: CAWSVMGRQYF. The CDR3 bases are TGTGCCTGGAGTGTAATGGGGAGGCAGTACTTC.

CDR3 DNA sequence: TGTGCCAGCAGCTACGGGACTAGCGGGATCTATGAGCAGTTCTTC. Protein sequence: CASSYGTSGIYEQFF. The chain recombines TRBV5-4 with TRBJ2-1; 13 bases are shared with TRBD2. CDR1 SGHNT and CDR2 YYREEE come from the germline V gene (reference sequence). With V trimmed by 3 bases and J by 8 bases, 5 bases remained unmatched. The length of the CDR3 is 15 residues.

The J gene is TRBJ1-3, the V gene TRBV7-8, with D hard to call. Looked up from germline, CDR1 is SGHVS and CDR2 is FQNEAQ. This CDR3 spans 12 amino acids. Trimming took 2 bases from V and 8 from J, leaving 7 bases between them. The CDR3 protein is CASSLSRDTIYF. Written as DNA, the CDR3 is TGTGCCAGCAGCTTAAGTCGGGACACCATATATTTT.

The J gene is TRBJ1-2, the V gene TRBV6-6, with 10 bases matching TRBD1. The CDR3 runs 15 residues. Germline trimming cut 5 bases from V and 5 bases from J; bases unmatched to any gene: 8. Per germline, CDR1 MNHNY and CDR2 SVGAGI (reference sequence). The CDR3 nucleotides read TGTGCCAGCAGTGCCCGGGACAGGGGTTTTTATGGCTACACCTTC. This gives the protein CASSARDRGFYGYTF.

The gene calls are TRBV6-5 and TRBJ2-3; D is perhaps TRBD1 (6 bases). The length of the CDR3 is 14 residues. Trimming pared 8 bases from V and 2 bases from J, leaving 14 bases between. Germline CDR1 is MNHEY and CDR2 is SVGAGI. The CDR3 sequence: CASLTGHFTDTQYF. CDR3 DNA: TGTGCCAGCTTAACGGGACACTTCACAGATACGCAGTATTTT.